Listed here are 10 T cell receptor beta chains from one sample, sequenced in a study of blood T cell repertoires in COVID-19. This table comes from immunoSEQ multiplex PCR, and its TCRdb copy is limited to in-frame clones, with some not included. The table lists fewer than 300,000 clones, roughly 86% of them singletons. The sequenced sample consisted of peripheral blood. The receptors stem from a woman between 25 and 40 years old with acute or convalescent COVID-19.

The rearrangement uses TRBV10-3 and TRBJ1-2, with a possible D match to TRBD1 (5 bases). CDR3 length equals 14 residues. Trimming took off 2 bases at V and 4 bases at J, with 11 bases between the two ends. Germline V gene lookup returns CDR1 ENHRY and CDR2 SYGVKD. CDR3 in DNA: TGTGCCATCAGTGAGGACCCTACAGGCTATGGCTACACCTTC. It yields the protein CAISEDPTGYGYTF.

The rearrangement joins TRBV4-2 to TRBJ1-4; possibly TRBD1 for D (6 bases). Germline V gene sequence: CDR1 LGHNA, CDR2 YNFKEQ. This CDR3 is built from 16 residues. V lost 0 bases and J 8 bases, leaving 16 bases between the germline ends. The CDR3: CASSQDSLGTSEKLFF. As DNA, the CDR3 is TGTGCCAGCAGCCAAGATTCTCTGGGGACAAGCGAAAAACTGTTTTTT.

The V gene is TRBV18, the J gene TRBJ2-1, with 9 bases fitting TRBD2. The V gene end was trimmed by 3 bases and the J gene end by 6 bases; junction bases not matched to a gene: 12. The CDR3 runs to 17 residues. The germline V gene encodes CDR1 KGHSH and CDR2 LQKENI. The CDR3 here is CASSPLGGLAGPNEQFF. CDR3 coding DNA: TGTGCCAGCTCACCTTTAGGGGGGCTAGCGGGACCCAATGAGCAGTTCTTC.

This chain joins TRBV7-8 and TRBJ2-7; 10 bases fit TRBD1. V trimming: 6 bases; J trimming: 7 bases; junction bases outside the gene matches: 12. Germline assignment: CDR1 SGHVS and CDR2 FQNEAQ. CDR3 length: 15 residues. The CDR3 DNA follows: TGTGCCAGCAGTCCACCGGGACAGGGGAAGGGGGAGCAGTACTTC. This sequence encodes CASSPPGQGKGEQYF.

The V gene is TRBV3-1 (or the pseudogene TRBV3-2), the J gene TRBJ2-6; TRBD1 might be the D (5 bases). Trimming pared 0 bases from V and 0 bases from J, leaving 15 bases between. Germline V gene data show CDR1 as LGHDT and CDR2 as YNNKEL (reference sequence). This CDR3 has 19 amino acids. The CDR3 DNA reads TGTGCCAGCAGCCAAGAGTCTGTCAGGGCTAACTCTGGGGCCAACGTCCTGACTTTC. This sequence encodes CASSQESVRANSGANVLTF.

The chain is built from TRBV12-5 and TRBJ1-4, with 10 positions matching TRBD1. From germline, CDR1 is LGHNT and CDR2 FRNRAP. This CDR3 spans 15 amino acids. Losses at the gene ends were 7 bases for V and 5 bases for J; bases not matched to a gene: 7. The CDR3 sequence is CASAFLGQGNEKLFF. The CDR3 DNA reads TGTGCTAGTGCTTTCCTGGGACAGGGGAATGAAAAACTGTTTTTT.

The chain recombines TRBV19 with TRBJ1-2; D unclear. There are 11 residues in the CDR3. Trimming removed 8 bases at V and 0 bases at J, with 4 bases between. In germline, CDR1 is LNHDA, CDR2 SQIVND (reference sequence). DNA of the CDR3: TGTGCCAGTGAGTCTAACTATGGCTACACCTTC. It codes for CASESNYGYTF.

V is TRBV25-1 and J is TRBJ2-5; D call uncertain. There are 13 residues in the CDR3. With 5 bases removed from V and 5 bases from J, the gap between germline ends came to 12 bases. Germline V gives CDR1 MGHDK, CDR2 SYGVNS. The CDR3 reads CASSPFGSETQYF. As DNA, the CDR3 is TGTGCCAGCAGTCCTTTCGGTTCGGAGACCCAGTACTTC.

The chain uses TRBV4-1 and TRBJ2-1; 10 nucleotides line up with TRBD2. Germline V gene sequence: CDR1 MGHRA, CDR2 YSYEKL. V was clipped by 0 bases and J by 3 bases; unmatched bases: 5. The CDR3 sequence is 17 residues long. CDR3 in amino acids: CASSQEAGTSDYNEQFF. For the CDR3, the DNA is TGCGCCAGCAGCCAAGAGGCCGGGACTAGCGACTACAATGAGCAGTTCTTC.

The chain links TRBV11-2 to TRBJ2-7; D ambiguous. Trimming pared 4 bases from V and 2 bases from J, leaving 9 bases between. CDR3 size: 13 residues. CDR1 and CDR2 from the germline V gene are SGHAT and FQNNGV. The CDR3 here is CASSYGLPYEQYF. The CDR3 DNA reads TGTGCCAGCAGCTATGGCTTGCCCTACGAGCAGTACTTC.